This T cell receptor beta chain was found in a study of regulatory T cells in long-lasting Graves disease. Study-wide findings and caveats: Patients whose Graves' disease persisted exhibited lower TCR diversity than those newly diagnosed.

Sample time point: persistent/refractory GD, antithyroid drugs over 5 years with positive TRAb. Scientists built the TCR library using RNA that was extracted from PBMCs. Investigators prepared the TCR beta libraries by applying iRepertoire HTBI primers and Arm-PCR of CDR3 regions. Each CDR3 protein is one row after TCRdb ran MiXCR on the multiplex PCR reads. The data show over 250,000 distinct CDR3 sequences, under 25% seen once. V gave up 3 bases and J gave up 5 bases; unmatched junction bases: 6. Germline CDR1 is KGHSH and CDR2 is LQKENI. The CDR3 loop spans 16 amino acids. This clonotype was counted at least ten times. Antigen specificity is unknown.

The clonotype comes from a female donor with Graves disease. The sequencing used peripheral blood mononuclear cells (PBMCs), collected when the disease was refractory, from a patient treated with antithyroid drugs. The chain employs TRBV18 and TRBJ2-2, with 10 bases that match TRBD2. The CDR3, as DNA: TGTGCCAGCTCACCCCGGACTAGCGGCAGGACCGGGGAGCTGTTTTTT. Protein sequence: CASSPRTSGRTGELFF.